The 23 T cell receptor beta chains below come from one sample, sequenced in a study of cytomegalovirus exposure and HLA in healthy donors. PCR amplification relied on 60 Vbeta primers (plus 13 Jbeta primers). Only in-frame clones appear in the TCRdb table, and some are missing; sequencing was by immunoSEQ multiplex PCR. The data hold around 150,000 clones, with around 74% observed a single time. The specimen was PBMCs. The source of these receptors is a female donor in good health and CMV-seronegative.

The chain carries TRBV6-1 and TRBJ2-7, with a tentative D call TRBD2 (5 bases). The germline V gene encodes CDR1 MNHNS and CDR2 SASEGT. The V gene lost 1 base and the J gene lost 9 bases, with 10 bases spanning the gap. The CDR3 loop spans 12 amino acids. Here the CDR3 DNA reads TGTGCCAGCAGTGAAGTAGGGAGAGGGCAGTACTTC. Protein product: CASSEVGRGQYF.

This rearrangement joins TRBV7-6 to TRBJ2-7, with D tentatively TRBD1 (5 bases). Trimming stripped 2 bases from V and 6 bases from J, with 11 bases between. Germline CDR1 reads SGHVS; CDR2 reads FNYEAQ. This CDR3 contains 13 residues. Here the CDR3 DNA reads TGTGCCAGCAGCTTATCTTTAACAGGCGAGCAGTACTTC. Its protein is CASSLSLTGEQYF.

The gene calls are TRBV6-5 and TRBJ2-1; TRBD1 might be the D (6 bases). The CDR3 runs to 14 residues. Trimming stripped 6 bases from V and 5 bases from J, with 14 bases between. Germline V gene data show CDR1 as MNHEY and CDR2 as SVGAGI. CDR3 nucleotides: TGTGCCAGCAGCCTCAACAGGGTCGACAATGAGCAGTTCTTC. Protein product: CASSLNRVDNEQFF.

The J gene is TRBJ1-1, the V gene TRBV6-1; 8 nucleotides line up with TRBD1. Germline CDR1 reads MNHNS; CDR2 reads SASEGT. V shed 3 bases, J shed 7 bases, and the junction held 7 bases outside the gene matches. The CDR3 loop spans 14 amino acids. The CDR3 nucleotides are TGTGCCAGCAGTGAGAGGACAGGGTGGGATGAAGCTTTCTTT. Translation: CASSERTGWDEAFF.

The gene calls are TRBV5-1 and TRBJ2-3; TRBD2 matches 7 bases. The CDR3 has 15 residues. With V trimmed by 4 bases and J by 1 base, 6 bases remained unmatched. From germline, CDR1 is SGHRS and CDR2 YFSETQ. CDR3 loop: CASSRDLAGTDTQYF. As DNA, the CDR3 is TGCGCCAGCAGCCGCGATCTAGCGGGCACAGATACGCAGTATTTT.

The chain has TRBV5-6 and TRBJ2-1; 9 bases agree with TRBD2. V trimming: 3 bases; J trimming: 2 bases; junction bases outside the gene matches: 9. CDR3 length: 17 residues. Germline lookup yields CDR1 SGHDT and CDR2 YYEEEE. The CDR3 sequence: CASSSPGASGAYNEQFF. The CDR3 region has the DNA TGTGCCAGCAGCTCCCCCGGGGCTAGCGGGGCCTACAATGAGCAGTTCTTC.

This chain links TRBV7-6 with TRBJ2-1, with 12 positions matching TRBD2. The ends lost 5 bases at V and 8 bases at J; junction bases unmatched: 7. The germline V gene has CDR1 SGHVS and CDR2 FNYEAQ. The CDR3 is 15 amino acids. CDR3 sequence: CASSRLAGGPDEQFF. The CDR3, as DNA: TGTGCCAGCAGCCGCCTAGCGGGAGGGCCAGATGAGCAGTTCTTC.

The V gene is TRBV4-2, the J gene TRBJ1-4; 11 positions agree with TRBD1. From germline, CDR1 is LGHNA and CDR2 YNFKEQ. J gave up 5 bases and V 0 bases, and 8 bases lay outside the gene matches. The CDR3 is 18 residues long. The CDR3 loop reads CASSQEMGTGGSNEKLFF. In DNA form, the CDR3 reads TGTGCCAGCAGCCAAGAAATGGGGACAGGGGGTTCGAATGAAAAACTGTTTTTT.

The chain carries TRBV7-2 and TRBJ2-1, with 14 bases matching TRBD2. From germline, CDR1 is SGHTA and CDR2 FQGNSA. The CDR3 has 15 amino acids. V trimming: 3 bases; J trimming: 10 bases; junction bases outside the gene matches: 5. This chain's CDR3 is CASSLTSGRAEEQFF. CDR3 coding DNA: TGTGCCAGCAGCTTGACTAGCGGGAGGGCTGAAGAGCAGTTCTTC.

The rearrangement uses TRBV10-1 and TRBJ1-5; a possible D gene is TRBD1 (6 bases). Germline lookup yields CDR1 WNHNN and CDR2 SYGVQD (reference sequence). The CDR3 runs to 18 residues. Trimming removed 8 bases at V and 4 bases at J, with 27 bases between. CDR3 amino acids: CASPTTFCTGTNNQPQHF. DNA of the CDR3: TGCGCCAGCCCAACGACCTTCTGTACCGGGACAAATAATCAGCCCCAGCATTTT.

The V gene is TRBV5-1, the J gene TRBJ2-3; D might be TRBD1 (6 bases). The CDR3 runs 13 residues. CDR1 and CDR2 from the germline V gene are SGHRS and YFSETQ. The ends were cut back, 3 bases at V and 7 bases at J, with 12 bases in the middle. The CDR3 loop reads CASSSPGVNTQYF. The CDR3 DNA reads TGCGCCAGCAGCTCGCCAGGGGTGAATACGCAGTATTTT. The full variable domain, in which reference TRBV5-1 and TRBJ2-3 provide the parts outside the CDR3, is KAGVTQTPRYLIKTRGQQVTLSCSPISGHRSVSWYQQTPGQGLQFLFEYFSETQRNKGNFPGRFSGRQFSNSRSEMNVSTLELGDSALYLCASSSPGVNTQYFGPGTRLTVL.

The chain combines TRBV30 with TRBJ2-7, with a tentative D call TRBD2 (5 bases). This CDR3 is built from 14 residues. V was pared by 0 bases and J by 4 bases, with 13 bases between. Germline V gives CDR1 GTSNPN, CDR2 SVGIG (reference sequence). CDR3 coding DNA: TGTGCCTGGAGTGTAGGTGGAGGTGGGTACGAGCAGTACTTC. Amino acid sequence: CAWSVGGGGYEQYF.

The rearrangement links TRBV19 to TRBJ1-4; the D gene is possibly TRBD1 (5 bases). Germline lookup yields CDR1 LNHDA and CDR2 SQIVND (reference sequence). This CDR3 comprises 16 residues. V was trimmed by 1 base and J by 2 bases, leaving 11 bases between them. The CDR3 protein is CASSIVGAGTNEKLFF. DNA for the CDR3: TGTGCCAGTAGTATAGTAGGGGCAGGGACTAATGAAAAACTGTTTTTT.

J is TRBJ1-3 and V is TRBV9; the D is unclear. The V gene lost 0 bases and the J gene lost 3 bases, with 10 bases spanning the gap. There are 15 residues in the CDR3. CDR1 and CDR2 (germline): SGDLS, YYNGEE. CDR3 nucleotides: TGTGCCAGCAGCGTAGAGGCAGGAGGTGGAAACACCATATATTTT. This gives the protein CASSVEAGGGNTIYF. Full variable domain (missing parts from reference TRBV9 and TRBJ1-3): DSGVTQTPKHLITATGQRVTLRCSPRSGDLSVYWYQQSLDQGLQFLIQYYNGEERAKGNILERFSAQQFPDLHSELNLSSLELGDSALYFCASSVEAGGGNTIYFGEGSWLTVV.

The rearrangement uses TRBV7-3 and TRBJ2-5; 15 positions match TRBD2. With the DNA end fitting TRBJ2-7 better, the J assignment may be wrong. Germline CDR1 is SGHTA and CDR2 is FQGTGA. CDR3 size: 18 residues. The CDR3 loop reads CASSLGTSGRSLTYEQYF. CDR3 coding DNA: TGTGCCAGCAGCTTAGGGACTAGCGGGAGGTCGTTAACCTACGAGCAGTACTTC.

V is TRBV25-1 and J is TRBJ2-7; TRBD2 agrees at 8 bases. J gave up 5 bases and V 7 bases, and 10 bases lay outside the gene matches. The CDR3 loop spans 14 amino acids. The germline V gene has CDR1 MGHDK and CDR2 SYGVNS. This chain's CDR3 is CASTESRGGHEQYF. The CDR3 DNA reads TGTGCCAGCACCGAGAGTCGGGGGGGCCACGAGCAGTACTTC.

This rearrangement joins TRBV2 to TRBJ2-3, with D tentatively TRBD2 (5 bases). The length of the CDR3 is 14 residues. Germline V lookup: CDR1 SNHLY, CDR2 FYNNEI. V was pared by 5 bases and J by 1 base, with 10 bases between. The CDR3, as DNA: TGTGCCAGCAGTTTACCGAGGGGCACAGATACGCAGTATTTT. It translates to CASSLPRGTDTQYF. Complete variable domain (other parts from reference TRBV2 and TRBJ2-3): EPEVTQTPSHQVTQMGQEVILRCVPISNHLYFYWYRQILGQKVEFLVSFYNNEISEKSEIFDDQFSVERPDGSNFTLKIRSTKLEDSAMYFCASSLPRGTDTQYFGPGTRLTVL.

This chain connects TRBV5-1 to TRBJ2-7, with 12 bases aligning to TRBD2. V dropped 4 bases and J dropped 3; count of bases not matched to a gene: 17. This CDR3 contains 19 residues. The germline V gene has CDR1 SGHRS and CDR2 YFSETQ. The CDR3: CASSAASGRDRALDYEQYF. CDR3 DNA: TGCGCCAGCAGCGCGGCTAGCGGGAGGGACCGAGCCTTAGACTACGAGCAGTACTTC.

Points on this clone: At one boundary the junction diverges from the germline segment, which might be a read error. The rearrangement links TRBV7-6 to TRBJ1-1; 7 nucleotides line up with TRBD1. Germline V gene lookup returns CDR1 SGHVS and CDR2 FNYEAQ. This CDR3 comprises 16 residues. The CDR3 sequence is CASSLEAGGTNTEASF. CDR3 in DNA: TGTGCCAGCAGCTTAGAGGCAGGGGGTACGAACACTGAAGCTTCCTTT.

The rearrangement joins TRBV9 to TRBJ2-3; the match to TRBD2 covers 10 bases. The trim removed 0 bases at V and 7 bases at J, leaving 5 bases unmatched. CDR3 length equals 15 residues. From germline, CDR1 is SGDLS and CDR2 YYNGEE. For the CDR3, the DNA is TGTGCCAGCAGCGTAGTCCCTAGCGGGAGTTATACGCAGTATTTT. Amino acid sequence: CASSVVPSGSYTQYF.

CDR3 sequence: CASSRETGIETQYF. The CDR3 region has the DNA TGTGCCAGCAGCCGAGAGACAGGGATAGAGACCCAGTACTTC. V and J are TRBV4-2 and TRBJ2-5; 7 bases agree with TRBD1. Germline CDR1 reads LGHNA; CDR2 reads YNFKEQ. The CDR3 has 14 amino acids. With 4 bases clipped from V and 4 bases from J, the junction kept 6 bases outside the gene matches.

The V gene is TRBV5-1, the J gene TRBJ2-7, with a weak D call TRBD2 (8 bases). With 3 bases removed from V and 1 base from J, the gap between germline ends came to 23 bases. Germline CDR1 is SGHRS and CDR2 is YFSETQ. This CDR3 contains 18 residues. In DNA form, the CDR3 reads TGCGCCAGCAGCTCAGAAACCGGGGGGGGACAGCTTTCCTACGAGCAGTACTTC. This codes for CASSSETGGGQLSYEQYF. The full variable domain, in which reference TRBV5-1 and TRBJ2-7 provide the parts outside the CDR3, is KAGVTQTPRYLIKTRGQQVTLSCSPISGHRSVSWYQQTPGQGLQFLFEYFSETQRNKGNFPGRFSGRQFSNSRSEMNVSTLELGDSALYLCASSSETGGGQLSYEQYFGPGTRLTVT.

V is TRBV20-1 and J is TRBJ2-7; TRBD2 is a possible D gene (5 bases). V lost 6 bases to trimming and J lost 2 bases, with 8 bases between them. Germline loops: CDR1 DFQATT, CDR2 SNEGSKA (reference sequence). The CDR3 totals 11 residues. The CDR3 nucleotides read TGCAGTGCCTCGCGGGCCTACGAGCAGTACTTC. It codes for CSASRAYEQYF.